This TCR beta chain is from a study of cytomegalovirus exposure and HLA in healthy donors. Study-wide results and limits: In a later analysis, specific HLA alleles were associated with 15,000 to 20,000 TCR beta sequences at a 0.05 false discovery rate. Researchers counted 164 TCR beta chains as cytomegalovirus-associated. Serostatus for CMV was the only available immune exposure information. Most TCR beta V segments were productive about 90% or about 30% of the time in an earlier analysis.

The PCR used 60 Vbeta and 13 Jbeta primers. Some clones are missing from TCRdb's copy, which holds only in-frame ones; the method was immunoSEQ multiplex PCR. The sample consists of 230,000 or so clones, 92% of them appearing once. Notes on this clone: Its specificity is unknown.

Germline CDR1 SGHDT, CDR2 YYEEEE. V gave up 1 base and J gave up 5 bases, with 10 bases separating them. This CDR3 is 14 amino acids long. The source of this sequence is a girl aged 2-10 years in good health and CMV-seronegative. The chain recombines TRBV5-6 with TRBJ2-4; D ambiguous. The specimen sequenced was PBMCs. The CDR3 nucleotides read TGTGCCAGCAGCTTGAACAGTGGGCAAAACATTCAGTACTTC. Protein product: CASSLNSGQNIQYF.